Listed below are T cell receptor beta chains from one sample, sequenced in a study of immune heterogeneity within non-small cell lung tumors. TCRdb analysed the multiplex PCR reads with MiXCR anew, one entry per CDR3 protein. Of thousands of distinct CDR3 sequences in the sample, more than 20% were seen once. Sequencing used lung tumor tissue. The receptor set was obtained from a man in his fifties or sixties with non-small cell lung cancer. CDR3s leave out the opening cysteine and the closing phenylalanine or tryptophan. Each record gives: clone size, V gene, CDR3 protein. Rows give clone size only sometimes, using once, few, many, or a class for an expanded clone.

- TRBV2 ASSEIVGDDEQY
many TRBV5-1 ASSLEAGGNYNEQF
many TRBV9 ASDPTGNTGELF
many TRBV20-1 SVNSLGNTEAF
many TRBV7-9 ASSPRTGQETQY
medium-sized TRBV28 ATQGRYEQY
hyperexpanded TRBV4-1 ASSQGGQGEGPQH
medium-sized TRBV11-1 ASSVTALEFYSNQPQH
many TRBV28 ASSLFGAGAKNIQY
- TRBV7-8 ASSLIAGTDGSGNTIY
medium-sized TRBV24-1 ATSDTGTFPYEQY
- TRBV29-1 SAAFELVRDTQY
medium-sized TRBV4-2 ASSQATSGRGGYGTDTQY
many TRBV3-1 ASRQRGGSSYNEQF
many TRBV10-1 ASQAGGRETQY
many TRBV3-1 ASSQPRTSGPGELF
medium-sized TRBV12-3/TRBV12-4 ASSFRGRDSTDTQY
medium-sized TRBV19 ATTPGTGTYEQY
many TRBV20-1 SARDGTSDNEQF
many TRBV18 ASSPPGLNNEQF
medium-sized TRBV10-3 AISDRGRKYNEQF
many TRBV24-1 ATSDFTGTQQDTQY
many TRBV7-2 ASRNQGFSYNEQF
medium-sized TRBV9 ASSRGGENIQY
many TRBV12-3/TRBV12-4 ASSNFGAPYEQY
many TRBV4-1 ASSQDPDPIPLH
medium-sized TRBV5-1 ASSFGLSSGRNYEQY
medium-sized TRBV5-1 ASSLMISGNTIY